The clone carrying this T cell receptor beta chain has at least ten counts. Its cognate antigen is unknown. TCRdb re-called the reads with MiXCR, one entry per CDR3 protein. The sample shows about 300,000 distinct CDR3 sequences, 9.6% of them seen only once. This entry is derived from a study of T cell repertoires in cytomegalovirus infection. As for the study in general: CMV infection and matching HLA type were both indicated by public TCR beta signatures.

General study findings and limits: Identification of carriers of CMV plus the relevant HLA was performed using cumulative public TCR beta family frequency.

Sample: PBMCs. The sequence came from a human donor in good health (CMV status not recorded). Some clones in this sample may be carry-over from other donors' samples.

The CDR3 DNA is TGTGCCAGCAGCTTTGAGTGGTACAGCAACTATGGCTACACCTTC. Its translation: CASSFEWYSNYGYTF. The genes are TRBV7-2 and TRBJ1-2; no clear D. Germline V gives CDR1 SGHTA, CDR2 FQGNSA. Trimming left V 3 bases short and J 2 bases short, with 13 bases between. This CDR3 is built from 15 residues.